This is a list of T cell receptor beta chains from one sample in a study of T cells after yellow fever vaccination. A single record per CDR3 protein comes from TCRdb applying MiXCR to the 5' RACE reads. The data show 100,000 to 150,000 distinct CDR3 sequences, roughly 15% seen once. This specimen consisted of CD8+ T cells sorted from PBMCs, obtained 5 days after the yellow fever booster vaccination. These receptor sequences come from a man between 18 and 29 years old who received the YFV17D yellow fever vaccine. Each CDR3 is given with its conserved first and last residue. The D gene is left open where the match is weak. The listing skips clone size in some rows; elsewhere it reads once, few, many or a size class.

j_call: TRBJ2-1
clone_size: few
v_call: TRBV12-3/TRBV12-4
d_call: TRBD1
cdr3_aa: CASNPRDSGMNEQFF
cdr3_nt: TGTGCCAGCAACCCCCGGGACAGTGGGATGAATGAGCAGTTCTTC

j_call: TRBJ2-7
clone_size: few
v_call: TRBV12-5
d_call: -
cdr3_aa: CASGPYSNEQYF
cdr3_nt: TGTGCTAGTGGTCCGTACAGTAACGAGCAGTACTTC

j_call: TRBJ2-1
clone_size: few
v_call: TRBV7-3
d_call: TRBD2
cdr3_aa: CASSLASGAGQSYNEQFF
cdr3_nt: TGTGCCAGCAGCTTAGCTAGCGGGGCTGGGCAATCCTACAATGAGCAGTTCTTC

j_call: TRBJ2-2
clone_size: few
v_call: TRBV6-2/TRBV6-3
d_call: -
cdr3_aa: CATLANTGELFF
cdr3_nt: TGTGCCACGCTAGCGAACACCGGGGAGCTGTTTTTT

j_call: TRBJ2-7
clone_size: few
v_call: TRBV12-3/TRBV12-4
d_call: -
cdr3_aa: CASSPGSYEQYF
cdr3_nt: TGTGCCAGCAGTCCCGGGTCCTACGAGCAGTACTTC

j_call: TRBJ2-3
clone_size: -
v_call: TRBV18
d_call: TRBD1
cdr3_aa: CASSHPTGLSTDTQYF
cdr3_nt: TGTGCCAGCTCACACCCGACAGGGCTGAGCACAGATACGCAGTATTTT

j_call: TRBJ2-2
clone_size: -
v_call: TRBV9
d_call: -
cdr3_aa: CASSVGGSPAGELFF
cdr3_nt: TGTGCCAGCAGCGTAGGGGGTAGCCCAGCCGGGGAGCTGTTTTTT

j_call: TRBJ2-2
clone_size: few
v_call: TRBV6-4
d_call: -
cdr3_aa: CASSATGPTGELFF
cdr3_nt: TGTGCCAGCAGTGCCACCGGGCCCACCGGGGAGCTGTTTTTT

j_call: TRBJ2-3
clone_size: many
v_call: TRBV29-1
d_call: TRBD2
cdr3_aa: CSVWGLAGATSTDTQYF
cdr3_nt: TGCAGCGTGTGGGGACTAGCGGGGGCTACTAGCACAGATACGCAGTATTTT

j_call: TRBJ2-5
clone_size: many
v_call: TRBV7-9
d_call: TRBD2
cdr3_aa: CASAVSGDYGVGTQYF
cdr3_nt: TGTGCCAGCGCAGTTTCGGGGGACTACGGCGTTGGGACCCAGTACTTC

j_call: TRBJ1-5
clone_size: many
v_call: TRBV6-4
d_call: -
cdr3_aa: CASSDLVFCNQPQHF
cdr3_nt: TGTGCCAGCAGTGACTTGGTATTTTGCAATCAGCCCCAGCATTTT

j_call: TRBJ2-7
clone_size: few
v_call: TRBV9
d_call: -
cdr3_aa: CASSGTSNEQYF
cdr3_nt: TGTGCCAGCAGCGGCACCTCCAACGAGCAGTACTTC

j_call: TRBJ2-1
clone_size: many
v_call: TRBV5-1
d_call: -
cdr3_aa: CASSLGSIEQFF
cdr3_nt: TGCGCCAGCAGCTTGGGGTCCATTGAGCAGTTCTTC

j_call: TRBJ2-7
clone_size: few
v_call: TRBV6-2/TRBV6-3
d_call: -
cdr3_aa: CASSYSASTGRATEYF
cdr3_nt: TGTGCCAGCAGTTACTCGGCTTCAACAGGGCGCGCCACGGAGTACTTC

j_call: TRBJ2-5
clone_size: many
v_call: TRBV15
d_call: -
cdr3_aa: CATSRDRSWGETQYF
cdr3_nt: TGTGCCACCAGCAGAGATAGGTCCTGGGGAGAGACCCAGTACTTC

j_call: TRBJ2-2
clone_size: -
v_call: TRBV7-2
d_call: TRBD2
cdr3_aa: CATWAPSGGVPGELFF
cdr3_nt: TGTGCTACCTGGGCCCCTAGCGGGGGGGTTCCCGGGGAGCTGTTTTTT

j_call: TRBJ1-2
clone_size: few
v_call: TRBV7-2
d_call: TRBD1
cdr3_aa: CASSADRAGYGYTF
cdr3_nt: TGTGCCAGCAGCGCAGACAGGGCCGGCTATGGCTACACCTTC

j_call: TRBJ2-5
clone_size: -
v_call: TRBV12-3/TRBV12-4
d_call: -
cdr3_aa: CASSTRDTKETQYF
cdr3_nt: TGTGCCAGCAGTACCCGGGACACCAAAGAGACCCAGTACTTC

j_call: TRBJ2-7
clone_size: -
v_call: TRBV7-9
d_call: -
cdr3_aa: CASGPDTTYEQYF
cdr3_nt: TGTGCCAGCGGGCCCGACACCACCTACGAGCAGTACTTC

j_call: TRBJ2-5
clone_size: few
v_call: TRBV5-1
d_call: TRBD2
cdr3_aa: CASSWGGEETQYF
cdr3_nt: TGCGCCAGCAGCTGGGGGGGAGAAGAGACCCAGTACTTC

j_call: TRBJ2-1
clone_size: few
v_call: TRBV11-2
d_call: TRBD2
cdr3_aa: CASSSGPGLGSYNEQFF
cdr3_nt: TGTGCCAGCAGCTCCGGCCCGGGACTAGGGTCCTACAATGAGCAGTTCTTC

j_call: TRBJ1-1
clone_size: -
v_call: TRBV9
d_call: -
cdr3_aa: CASSVVGSRNTEAFF
cdr3_nt: TGTGCCAGCAGCGTAGTCGGTTCGAGGAACACTGAAGCTTTCTTT

j_call: TRBJ2-7
clone_size: few
v_call: TRBV30
d_call: TRBD1
cdr3_aa: CAWTGTAYEQYF
cdr3_nt: TGTGCCTGGACCGGGACAGCCTACGAGCAGTACTTC

j_call: TRBJ2-2
clone_size: few
v_call: TRBV6-2/TRBV6-3
d_call: -
cdr3_aa: CASRGDSSTGELFF
cdr3_nt: TGTGCGTCCAGGGGAGATTCTTCCACCGGGGAGCTGTTTTTT

j_call: TRBJ2-5
clone_size: -
v_call: TRBV7-9
d_call: -
cdr3_aa: CASSSKLGLFQETQYF
cdr3_nt: TGTGCCAGCAGCTCAAAACTGGGGCTGTTCCAAGAGACCCAGTACTTC

j_call: TRBJ2-2
clone_size: -
v_call: TRBV12-3/TRBV12-4
d_call: -
cdr3_aa: CASASAPGELFF
cdr3_nt: TGTGCGAGCGCTAGCGCCCCCGGGGAGCTGTTTTTT

j_call: TRBJ1-5
clone_size: few
v_call: TRBV27
d_call: -
cdr3_aa: CASRSWDSLVGAYQPQHF
cdr3_nt: TGTGCCAGCAGATCTTGGGACTCCTTGGTTGGGGCCTATCAGCCCCAGCATTTT

j_call: TRBJ2-3
clone_size: -
v_call: TRBV6-6
d_call: TRBD2
cdr3_aa: CASSTSSGGGRDTQYF
cdr3_nt: TGTGCCAGCAGTACGTCTAGCGGGGGGGGGAGAGATACGCAGTATTTT

j_call: TRBJ1-6
clone_size: many
v_call: TRBV7-3
d_call: TRBD1
cdr3_aa: CASSSHRGNSPLHF
cdr3_nt: TGTGCCAGCAGCTCGCACAGGGGTAATTCACCCCTCCACTTT

j_call: TRBJ2-3
clone_size: -
v_call: TRBV7-2
d_call: TRBD2
cdr3_aa: CASSDTAAGGTTDTQYF
cdr3_nt: TGTGCCAGCAGCGACACGGCAGCGGGGGGCACCACAGATACGCAGTATTTT

j_call: TRBJ2-1
clone_size: few
v_call: TRBV27
d_call: TRBD2
cdr3_aa: CASSLSVPSGYLYNEQFF
cdr3_nt: TGTGCCAGCAGTTTATCGGTGCCTAGCGGATATCTATACAATGAGCAGTTCTTC

j_call: TRBJ2-7
clone_size: -
v_call: TRBV4-1
d_call: -
cdr3_aa: CASSQQTLSYEQYF
cdr3_nt: TGCGCCAGCAGCCAACAGACACTCTCCTACGAGCAGTACTTC

j_call: TRBJ1-2
clone_size: few
v_call: TRBV19
d_call: -
cdr3_aa: CASSMSGHVGTF
cdr3_nt: TGTGCCAGTAGTATGTCAGGGCACGTCGGCACCTTC

j_call: TRBJ1-4
clone_size: few
v_call: TRBV20-1
d_call: -
cdr3_aa: CSAPNPQLPNEKLFF
cdr3_nt: TGCAGTGCCCCCAACCCCCAGCTTCCTAATGAAAAACTGTTTTTT

j_call: TRBJ1-2
clone_size: few
v_call: TRBV12-5
d_call: -
cdr3_aa: CASGLIGGSLGYTF
cdr3_nt: TGTGCTAGTGGTTTGATCGGGGGCTCGCTTGGCTACACCTTC

j_call: TRBJ1-2
clone_size: -
v_call: TRBV11-3
d_call: -
cdr3_aa: CASSLAGHYLGYTF
cdr3_nt: TGTGCCAGCAGCTTAGCGGGGCATTATTTGGGCTACACCTTC

j_call: TRBJ1-2
clone_size: few
v_call: TRBV7-9
d_call: -
cdr3_aa: CASSSNGGRSYGYTF
cdr3_nt: TGTGCCAGCAGCTCCAATGGGGGGCGTTCATATGGCTACACCTTC

j_call: TRBJ2-5
clone_size: few
v_call: TRBV3-1
d_call: TRBD2
cdr3_aa: CASSQVMSGGPQETQYF
cdr3_nt: TGTGCCAGCAGCCAAGTTATGAGCGGGGGGCCCCAAGAGACCCAGTACTTC

j_call: TRBJ2-5
clone_size: many
v_call: TRBV9
d_call: -
cdr3_aa: CASSVDGASGETQYF
cdr3_nt: TGTGCCAGCAGCGTAGACGGAGCTTCAGGGGAGACCCAGTACTTC

j_call: TRBJ1-1
clone_size: few
v_call: TRBV12-3/TRBV12-4
d_call: -
cdr3_aa: CASSLSLTSEAFF
cdr3_nt: TGTGCCAGCAGTTTGAGCCTAACTAGTGAAGCTTTCTTT

j_call: TRBJ2-5
clone_size: -
v_call: TRBV7-3
d_call: TRBD1
cdr3_aa: CASSPGQGTETQYF
cdr3_nt: TGTGCCAGCAGCCCCGGACAGGGGACGGAGACCCAGTACTTC

j_call: TRBJ1-2
clone_size: -
v_call: TRBV6-5
d_call: -
cdr3_aa: CASSYGGLGGYGYTF
cdr3_nt: TGTGCCAGCAGTTATGGGGGGCTGGGCGGCTATGGCTACACCTTC

j_call: TRBJ1-1
clone_size: few
v_call: TRBV11-2
d_call: -
cdr3_aa: CASSFGRGGITEAFF
cdr3_nt: TGTGCCAGCAGCTTTGGGCGCGGGGGCATCACTGAAGCTTTCTTT

j_call: TRBJ2-5
clone_size: -
v_call: TRBV12-3/TRBV12-4
d_call: -
cdr3_aa: CASRATGLQETQYF
cdr3_nt: TGTGCCAGCAGGGCAACAGGGCTCCAAGAGACCCAGTACTTC

j_call: TRBJ2-1
clone_size: -
v_call: TRBV7-9
d_call: -
cdr3_aa: CASSFEVNEQFF
cdr3_nt: TGTGCCAGCAGCTTTGAGGTGAATGAGCAGTTCTTC

j_call: TRBJ1-6
clone_size: few
v_call: TRBV19
d_call: -
cdr3_aa: CASSHGGLSPLHF
cdr3_nt: TGTGCCAGTAGTCATGGGGGGCTTTCACCCCTCCACTTT

j_call: TRBJ1-3
clone_size: -
v_call: TRBV5-1
d_call: TRBD1
cdr3_aa: CASCEGQEDTIYF
cdr3_nt: TGCGCCAGCTGTGAAGGACAGGAGGACACCATATATTTT

j_call: TRBJ2-6
clone_size: few
v_call: TRBV19
d_call: -
cdr3_aa: CASSPLGTGANVLTF
cdr3_nt: TGTGCCAGTAGCCCTCTGGGGACCGGGGCCAACGTCCTGACTTTC

j_call: TRBJ1-2
clone_size: few
v_call: TRBV24-1
d_call: -
cdr3_aa: CATSDFRISGYTF
cdr3_nt: TGTGCCACCAGTGATTTCAGGATTTCTGGCTACACCTTC

j_call: TRBJ2-2
clone_size: -
v_call: TRBV7-9
d_call: TRBD2
cdr3_aa: CASSLVWTSGGRTGELFF
cdr3_nt: TGTGCCAGCAGCTTAGTTTGGACTAGCGGGGGGCGAACCGGGGAGCTGTTTTTT

j_call: TRBJ2-7
clone_size: few
v_call: TRBV5-4
d_call: -
cdr3_aa: CASSLMASSSYEQYF
cdr3_nt: TGTGCCAGCAGCTTAATGGCCAGCAGCTCCTACGAGCAGTACTTC